This T cell receptor (beta chain) was sequenced for a study of beta chain features in type 1 diabetes. This clone appeared a few times. In germline, CDR1 is LGHNT, CDR2 FRNRAP. With 3 bases removed from V and 6 bases from J, the gap between germline ends came to 21 bases. CDR3 length: 17 amino acids. Expressed TCRB transcripts were sequenced because the isolated RNA had all been reverse transcribed beforehand. Assay: immunoSEQ multiplex PCR; the TCRdb copy retains only in-frame clones and omits some. The sample has 330,000 or so clones, 12% to 15% seen once. Sequencing input: central memory CD4+ T cells from blood. This receptor was identified in a man aged 30 to 45 in good health. This rearrangement joins TRBV12-5 to TRBJ1-5; D unresolved. The CDR3 region has the DNA TGTGCTAGTGGTTTCGAACCCCAGTTTGGGCGGGCTCAGCCCCAGCATTTT. Amino acid sequence: CASGFEPQFGRAQPQHF.